The 11 T cell receptor beta chains reported below all come from one sample, sequenced in a study of T-cell memory formation after mild COVID-19. TCRdb fed the 5' RACE reads into MiXCR, producing one record per CDR3 protein. The table has approximately 430,000 distinct CDR3 sequences, 20% to 25% seen once. What was sequenced was PBMCs or a T cell subset sorted from them (not recorded which). These receptors all stem from an adult woman who had mild COVID-19 (a few samples of this study predate the infection). Cell type and time point are not known.

CDR3 residues: CASSPRGQPLNEKLFF. CDR3 coding DNA: TGTGCCAGCAGCCCGAGGGGGCAGCCACTTAATGAAAAACTGTTTTTT. The chain couples TRBV27 to TRBJ1-4, with 7 bases identical to TRBD1. The CDR3 contains 16 residues. Germline V gives CDR1 MNHEY, CDR2 SMNVEV (reference sequence). J lost 4 bases, V lost 6 bases, and 11 bases had no gene match.

The rearrangement joins TRBV5-1 to TRBJ2-1; TRBD2 aligns across 8 bases. The V gene end was trimmed by 0 bases and the J gene end by 6 bases; junction bases not matched to a gene: 5. The CDR3 runs 15 residues. Germline CDR1 is SGHRS and CDR2 is YFSETQ. The CDR3 sequence: CASSLAVGGANEQFF. The CDR3 nucleotides are TGCGCCAGCAGCTTGGCGGTCGGGGGGGCCAATGAGCAGTTCTTC.

The genes are TRBV11-1 and TRBJ2-1; 9 bases are shared with TRBD1. CDR3 length equals 15 residues. V was clipped by 1 base and J by 8 bases; unmatched bases: 6. Per germline, CDR1 SGHAT and CDR2 FQDESV (reference sequence). CDR3 amino acids: CASSLGDRVFDEQFF. DNA of the CDR3: TGTGCCAGCAGCTTAGGGGACAGGGTATTCGATGAGCAGTTCTTC.

The chain couples TRBV5-1 to TRBJ2-1; a weak D match, TRBD1 (5 bases). Germline V CDR1 and CDR2: SGHRS, YFSETQ. V gave up 1 base and J gave up 0 bases, with 17 bases separating them. The CDR3 has 18 amino acids. As DNA, the CDR3 is TGCGCCAGCAGCTTGTCGACAGTCCCTCTGAGCTCCTACAATGAGCAGTTCTTC. The encoded protein is CASSLSTVPLSSYNEQFF.

The V call is TRBV29-1, the J call TRBJ1-4; D remains ambiguous. Germline CDR1 reads SQVTM; CDR2 reads ANQGSEA. The CDR3 totals 10 residues. Trimming shortened V by 6 bases and J by 6 bases, and 5 bases separated the two germline ends. This CDR3 is CSVADEKLFF. CDR3 in DNA: TGCAGCGTGGCCGATGAAAAACTGTTTTTT.

Many counts were recorded for this clonotype. The V call is TRBV20-1, the J call TRBJ2-5; 13 bases match TRBD2. With V trimmed by 5 bases and J by 4 bases, 7 bases remained unmatched. Germline-derived CDR1 and CDR2 are DFQATT and SNEGSKA (reference sequence). The CDR3 sequence is 15 residues long. CDR3 sequence reads: CSAPRTSGSGETQYF. In DNA form, the CDR3 reads TGCAGTGCTCCCCGGACTAGCGGGAGTGGAGAGACCCAGTACTTC.

This clonotype occurred a few times. The chain joins TRBV4-3 to TRBJ2-7; weak D call: TRBD1 (6 bases). V lost 4 bases and J 5 bases, leaving 18 bases between the germline ends. CDR3 size: 15 residues. Germline V lookup: CDR1 LGHNA, CDR2 YSLEER. The CDR3 loop is CASSLKAGASHEQYF. The CDR3 DNA reads as TGCGCCAGCAGCCTAAAGGCAGGGGCGAGTCACGAGCAGTACTTC.

The chain couples TRBV25-1 to TRBJ1-2; D is undetermined. Trimming cost V 2 bases and J 2 bases, with 9 bases left between them. From germline, CDR1 is MGHDK and CDR2 SYGVNS. CDR3 length equals 14 residues. CDR3 amino acids: CASSEPGRNYGYTF. The DNA for the CDR3 is TGTGCCAGCAGTGAACCCGGACGGAACTATGGCTACACCTTC.

The sample holds many counts of this clonotype. The chain uses TRBV29-1 and TRBJ1-2; D ambiguous. Germline CDR1 SQVTM, CDR2 ANQGSEA. The length of the CDR3 is 13 residues. Trimming removed 5 bases at V and 8 bases at J, with 18 bases between. DNA for the CDR3: TGCAGCGTTAAAGGGTCATCCCTTAGCGGCTACACCTTC. Encoded protein: CSVKGSSLSGYTF.

This chain uses TRBV6-2 or TRBV6-3 with TRBJ2-2; D unresolved. CDR1 is MNHEY and CDR2 is SVGEGT in the germline V gene. This CDR3 comprises 13 residues. With 1 base removed from V and 8 bases from J, the gap between germline ends came to 8 bases. This CDR3 is CASSYFSGGELFF. In DNA form, the CDR3 reads TGTGCCAGCAGTTACTTCTCTGGGGGGGAGCTGTTTTTT.

This clonotype was found a few times. CDR3 DNA sequence: TGTGCCTCATCTTGGGGCAGGGGTTCCTATGGCTACACCTTC. This translates into CASSWGRGSYGYTF. J is TRBJ1-2 and V is TRBV2; a possible D gene is TRBD1 (6 bases). There are 14 residues in the CDR3. Trimming stripped 11 bases from V and 4 bases from J, with 20 bases between. Germline CDR1 reads SNHLY; CDR2 reads FYNNEI.